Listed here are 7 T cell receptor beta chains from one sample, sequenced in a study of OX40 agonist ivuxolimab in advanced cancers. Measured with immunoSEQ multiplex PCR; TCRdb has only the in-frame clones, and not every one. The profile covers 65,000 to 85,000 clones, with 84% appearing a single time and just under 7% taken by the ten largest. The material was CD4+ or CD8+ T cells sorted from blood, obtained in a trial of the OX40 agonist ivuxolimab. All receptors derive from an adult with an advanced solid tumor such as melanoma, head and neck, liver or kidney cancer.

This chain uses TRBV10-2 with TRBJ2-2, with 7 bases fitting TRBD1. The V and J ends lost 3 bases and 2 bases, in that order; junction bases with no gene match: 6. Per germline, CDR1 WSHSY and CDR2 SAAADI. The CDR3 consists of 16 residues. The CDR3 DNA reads TGCGCCAGCAGTGATAACCGGGACAGTAACACCGGGGAGCTGTTTTTT. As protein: CASSDNRDSNTGELFF.

The CDR3 DNA sequence: TGTGCCAGCAGGGGGGCCGGGGCCGAGCAGTACTTC. Its translation: CASRGAGAEQYF. This chain connects TRBV28 to TRBJ2-5; D may be TRBD1 (6 bases). TRBJ2-7 matches the DNA end more closely, so the J call is doubtful. Germline CDR1 is MDHEN and CDR2 is SYDVKM. This CDR3 spans 12 amino acids.

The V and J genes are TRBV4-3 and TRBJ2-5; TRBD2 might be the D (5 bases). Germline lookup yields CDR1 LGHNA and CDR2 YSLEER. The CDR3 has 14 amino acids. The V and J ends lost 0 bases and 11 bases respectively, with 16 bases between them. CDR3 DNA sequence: TGCGCCAGCAGCCAAGAAGCAAATTGGGGAGAGCAGTACTTC. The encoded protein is CASSQEANWGEQYF.

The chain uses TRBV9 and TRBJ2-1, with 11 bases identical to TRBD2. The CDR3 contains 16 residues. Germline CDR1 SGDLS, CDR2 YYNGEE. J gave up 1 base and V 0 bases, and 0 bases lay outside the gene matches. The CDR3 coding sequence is TGTGCCAGCAGCGTAGTAGCGGGGGGGTCCTACAATGAGCAGTTCTTC. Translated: CASSVVAGGSYNEQFF.

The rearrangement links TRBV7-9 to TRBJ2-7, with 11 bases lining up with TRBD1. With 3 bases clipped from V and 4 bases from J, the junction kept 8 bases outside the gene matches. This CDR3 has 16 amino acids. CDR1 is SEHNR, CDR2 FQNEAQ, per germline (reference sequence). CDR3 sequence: CASSLPAGTGGYEQYF. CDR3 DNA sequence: TGTGCCAGCAGCTTGCCCGCCGGGACAGGGGGGTACGAGCAGTACTTC.

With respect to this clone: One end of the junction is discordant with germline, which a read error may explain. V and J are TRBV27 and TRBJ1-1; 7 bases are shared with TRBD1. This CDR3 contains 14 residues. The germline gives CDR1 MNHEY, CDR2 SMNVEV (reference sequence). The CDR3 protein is CASGTGGGNIEAFF. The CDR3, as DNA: TGTGCCAGCGGAACGGGAGGGGGCAACATTGAAGCTTTCTTT.

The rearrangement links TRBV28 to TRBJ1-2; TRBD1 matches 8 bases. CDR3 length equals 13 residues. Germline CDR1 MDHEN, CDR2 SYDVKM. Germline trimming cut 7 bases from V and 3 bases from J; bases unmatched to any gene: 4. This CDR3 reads CASKLTGDYGYTF. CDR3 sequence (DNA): TGTGCCAGCAAATTGACAGGGGACTATGGCTACACCTTC.